This entry is about one T cell receptor beta chain. Antigen unknown. A read error may be the cause here, since a much bigger clone is one base away. This CDR3 is built from 15 residues. Germline V gene sequence: CDR1 SGHTA, CDR2 FQGNSA. The data are from a study of molecular identifiers for immune sequencing clone quantification. The study, taken as a whole, reports: In naive cells, clones above 20 RNA copies held under 1% of molecules, whereas in effector cells they held over 98%. Reportedly, one cell's Jurkat TCR RNA was detected within 1,100,000 naive CD8 cells.

TCRdb reprocessed the PCR reads via MiXCR and lists one record per CDR3 protein. The repertoire consists of some 320,000 distinct CDR3 sequences, with roughly 23% occurring once and the leading ten covering about 0.79%. It was from roughly 20,000 to 1,000,000 sorted cells, with 10%, 30% or 50% RNA, that naive CD8 libraries came. Based on a CD8+CD4-CCR7+CD45RA+ profile, naive CD8 T cells were sorted. The specimen sequenced was naive CD8+ T cells from blood, with Jurkat cell RNA spiked in. Sample subset: FACS-sorted CD8+CD4-CCR7+CD45RA+ naive T cells. The chain joins TRBV7-2 to TRBJ2-3, with 14 nucleotides matching TRBD2. This sequence was found in a human donor in good health. Some libraries in this study had Jurkat cell RNA spiked in. CDR3 residues: CASSKTSGGADTLYF. For the CDR3, the DNA is TGTGCCAGCAGTAAGACTAGCGGGGGGGCAGATACGCTGTATTTT.